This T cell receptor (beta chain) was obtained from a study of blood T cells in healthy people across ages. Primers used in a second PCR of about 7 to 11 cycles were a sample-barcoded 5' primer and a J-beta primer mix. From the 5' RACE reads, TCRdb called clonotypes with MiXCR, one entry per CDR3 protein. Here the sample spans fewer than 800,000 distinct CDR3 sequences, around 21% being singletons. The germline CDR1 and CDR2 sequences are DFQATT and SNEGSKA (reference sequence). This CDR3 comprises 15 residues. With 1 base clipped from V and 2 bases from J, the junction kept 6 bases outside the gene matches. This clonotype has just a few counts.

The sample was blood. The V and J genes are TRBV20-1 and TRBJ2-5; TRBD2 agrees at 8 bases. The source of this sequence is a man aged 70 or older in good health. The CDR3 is CSARGTSLGQETQYF. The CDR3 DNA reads TGCAGTGCTAGAGGGACTAGCTTGGGGCAAGAGACCCAGTACTTC.